One T cell receptor beta chain is described in this entry. V gave up 0 bases and J gave up 1 base, with 13 bases separating them. Germline CDR1 and CDR2: SGDLS and YYNGEE. This CDR3 region has 17 residues. This record belongs to a study of control samples from healthy donors and cancer patients. Libraries were prepared by immunoSEQ multiplex PCR; TCRdb keeps only in-frame clonotypes and omits some of them. The table has 390,000 or so clones, 90% seen once. The chain has TRBV9 and TRBJ2-2; a possible D gene is TRBD2 (7 bases). Sequenced input: PBMCs. The clonotype originates from a man aged 35-49 years with head and neck cancer. The CDR3 region is CASSVAGRGRNTGELFF. The CDR3 region has the DNA TGTGCCAGCAGCGTAGCGGGGCGGGGGCGGAACACCGGGGAGCTGTTTTTT.